A selection of T cell receptor beta chains follows, all from one sample in a study of T cells after yellow fever vaccination. TCRdb reanalysed the 5' RACE reads using MiXCR and keeps one entry per CDR3 protein. This table holds 250,000 or so distinct CDR3 sequences, 3.6% found once. The sequenced sample was PBMCs, obtained 15 days after the yellow fever booster vaccination. The origin of the receptors is a young man who received the YFV17D yellow fever vaccine. The CDR3 runs from the conserved cysteine through the conserved F or W.

>TRBV5-1|TRBJ2-3
CASSFAGQGGTDTQYF
>TRBV2|TRBJ2-3
CASSSLAGGLGDTQYF
>TRBV7-2|TRBJ2-3
CASSLGGTSGEHTDTQYF
>TRBV25-1|TRBJ2-1
CASSEYKEERGPPHHYNEQFF
>TRBV10-1|TRBJ2-2
CASSDAGTAGELFF
>TRBV7-9|TRBJ2-3
CASSFWGGPGTDTQYF
>TRBV6-2/TRBV6-3|TRBJ1-5
CASSYSRDRTFYQPQHF
>TRBV4-3|TRBJ2-1
CASSQDIPAPEQFF
>TRBV12-3/TRBV12-4|TRBJ2-7
CASSFPGLSSYEQYF
>TRBV6-2/TRBV6-3|TRBJ1-1
CASSRYGDRGNTEAFF
>TRBV15|TRBJ2-2
CATSRDSGGRFRELFF
>TRBV6-2/TRBV6-3|TRBJ1-1
CASSQPVPLTETNTEAFF
>TRBV5-5|TRBJ1-2
CASEDRAYGYTF
>TRBV7-9|TRBJ1-1
CASSIRGDNTEAFF
>TRBV5-1|TRBJ1-2
CASSQQGTLSPGYTF
>TRBV10-3|TRBJ1-2
CAISESGQGASGYTF
>TRBV18|TRBJ2-7
CASSPPSSYEQYF
>TRBV18|TRBJ2-7
CASSPPRGLRSNEQYF
>TRBV7-2|TRBJ2-6
CASSLSNDPGANVLTF
>TRBV4-3|TRBJ2-1
CASSDLAGDNEQFF
>TRBV5-6|TRBJ2-2
CASSLVLAENTGELFF
>TRBV29-1|TRBJ1-2
CSVHPGQGDSGYTF
>TRBV11-3|TRBJ2-7
CASEPSLADYEQYF
>TRBV7-3|TRBJ2-4
CASSLSRTSGRGDIQYF
>TRBV12-3/TRBV12-4|TRBJ1-5
CASSFGPPRGLRQPQHF
>TRBV6-2/TRBV6-3|TRBJ1-1
CASSYRTGLNTEAFF
>TRBV5-4|TRBJ2-2
CASSPGGTGPNTGELFF
>TRBV7-9|TRBJ2-3
CASSPDGARNEKGGTDTQYF
>TRBV5-1|TRBJ1-6
CASSLSAVNNSPLHF
>TRBV6-2/TRBV6-3|TRBJ2-6
CASSYTRISTVYSGANVLTF
>TRBV29-1|TRBJ1-1
CSVDGQVNTEAFF
>TRBV3-1|TRBJ2-7
CASSQGGLYEQYF
>TRBV7-2|TRBJ1-1
CASSLNRDRGQGAFF
>TRBV24-1|TRBJ2-2
CATSDWETGELFF
>TRBV12-3/TRBV12-4|TRBJ1-4
CASRTTGTGRFEKLFF